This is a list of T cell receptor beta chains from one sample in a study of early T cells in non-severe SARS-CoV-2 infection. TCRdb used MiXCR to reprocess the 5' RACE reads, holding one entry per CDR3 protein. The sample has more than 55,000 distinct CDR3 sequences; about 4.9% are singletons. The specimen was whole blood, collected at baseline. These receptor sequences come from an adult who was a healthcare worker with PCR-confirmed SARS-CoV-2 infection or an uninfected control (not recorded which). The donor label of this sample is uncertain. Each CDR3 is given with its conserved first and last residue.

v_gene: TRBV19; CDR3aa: CASSPGRTNNQPQHF
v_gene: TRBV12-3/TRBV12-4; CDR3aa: CASSLTGSGYTF
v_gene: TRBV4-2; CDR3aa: CASSYGTGNGYTF
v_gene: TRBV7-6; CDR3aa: CASSLEGQAYTGELFF
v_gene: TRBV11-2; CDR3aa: CASSSRTGGWSPLHF
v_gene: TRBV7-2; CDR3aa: CASSSAASYEQYF
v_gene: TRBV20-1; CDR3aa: CSANSAHRATDTQYF
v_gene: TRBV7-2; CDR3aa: CASSLGRDEQFF
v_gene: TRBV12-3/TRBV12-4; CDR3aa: CASSPGQGGNEKLFF
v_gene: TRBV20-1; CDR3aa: CSARRVRWRNQPQHF
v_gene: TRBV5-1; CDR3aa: CASSPGGPEYNEQFF
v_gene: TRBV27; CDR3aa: CASQLAKTHEQYF
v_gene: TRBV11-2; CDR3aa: CASKRDPVYNSPLHF
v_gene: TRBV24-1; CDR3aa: CATSDPPPGHYYEQYF
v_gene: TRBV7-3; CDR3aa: CASSLQLSVTDTQYF
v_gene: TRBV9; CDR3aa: CASSVPSGGADETQYF
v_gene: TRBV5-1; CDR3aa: CASSSEGVNEQYF
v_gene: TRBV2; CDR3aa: CARTRGVADTQYF
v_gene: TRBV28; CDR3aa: CASSFVGYDTEAFF
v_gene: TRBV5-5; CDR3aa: CASSLDGPNTEAFF
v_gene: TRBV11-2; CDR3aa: CASSLDSTEAFF
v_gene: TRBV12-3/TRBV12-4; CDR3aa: CASSSTSGGAWRTDTQYF
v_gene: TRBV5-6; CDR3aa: CASNLRTGRYGYTF
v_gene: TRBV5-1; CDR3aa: CASSSTGPNTGELFF
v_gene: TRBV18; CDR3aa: CASSPQIETQYF
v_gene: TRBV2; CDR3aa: CASRTLTNEQFF
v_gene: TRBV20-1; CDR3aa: CSASDGAGEQFF
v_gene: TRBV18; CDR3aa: CASSPQEGALGNTEAFF
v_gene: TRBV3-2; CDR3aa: CASSRLAGVGTDTQYF